This TCR beta chain is drawn from a study of T cell repertoires in cytomegalovirus infection. V was pared by 7 bases and J by 7 bases, with 10 bases between. This CDR3 spans 12 amino acids. In regard to this clonotype: The antigen remains unidentified.

One entry per CDR3 protein, called by TCRdb with MiXCR from the reads. The sample contains about a million distinct CDR3 sequences, around 32% of which appear only once. The TCR originated in a human donor in good health (CMV status not recorded). Some clones in this sample may be carry-over from other donors' samples. The source material was cultured CD8+ T cells from PBMCs, sampled from culture after CMV antigen stimulation. The rearrangement links TRBV12-3 or TRBV12-4 to TRBJ1-4; D unclear. CDR3: CASTWAGEKLFF. CDR3 nucleotides: TGTGCCAGCACCTGGGCCGGTGAAAAACTGTTTTTT.